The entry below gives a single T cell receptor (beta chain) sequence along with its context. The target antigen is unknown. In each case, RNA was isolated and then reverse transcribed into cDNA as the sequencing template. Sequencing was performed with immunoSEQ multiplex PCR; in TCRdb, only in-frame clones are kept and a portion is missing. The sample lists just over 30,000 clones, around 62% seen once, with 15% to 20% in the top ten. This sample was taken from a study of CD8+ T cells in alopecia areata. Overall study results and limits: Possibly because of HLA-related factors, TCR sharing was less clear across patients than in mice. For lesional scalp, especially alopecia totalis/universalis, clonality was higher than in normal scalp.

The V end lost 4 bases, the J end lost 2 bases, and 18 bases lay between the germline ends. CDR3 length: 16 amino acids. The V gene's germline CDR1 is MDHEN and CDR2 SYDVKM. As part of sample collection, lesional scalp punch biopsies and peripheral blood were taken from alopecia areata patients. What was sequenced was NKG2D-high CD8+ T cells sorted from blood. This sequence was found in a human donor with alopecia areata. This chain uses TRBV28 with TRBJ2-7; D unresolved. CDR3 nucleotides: TGTGCCAGCAGTTCTCACTTGGACGGCCCAGCCTACGAGCAGTACTTC. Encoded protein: CASSSHLDGPAYEQYF.